This T cell receptor (beta chain) was captured by sequencing in a study of CD8 T cells in ankylosing spondylitis. Study findings and constraints: Significantly higher representation of disease-linked clones was reported for matched ankylosing spondylitis synovial fluid. Reactive arthritis synovial fluid and blood were previously reported to contain some motif variants. In ankylosing spondylitis blood, a motif of roughly 8 highly homologous TCR beta variants appeared characteristic.

J was trimmed by 7 bases and V by 4 bases; bases with no gene match: 15. The CDR3 consists of 17 residues. Germline assignment: CDR1 SGDLS and CDR2 YYNGEE. Generation of TCR beta libraries employed quantitative 5'-RACE incorporating molecular barcodes. TCRdb re-called the 5' RACE reads with MiXCR, one entry per CDR3 protein. This table holds more than 300,000 distinct CDR3 sequences, 11% found once. This clonotype was found many times. The target antigen is unknown. This TCR came from a female donor with ankylosing spondylitis or in good health (not recorded which). The sample was blood, either unsorted or a sorted T cell fraction (not recorded which). This chain connects TRBV9 to TRBJ1-2; 11 nucleotides agree with TRBD1. The CDR3 loop reads CASSPLDRGHSGSGYTF. Written as DNA, the CDR3 is TGTGCCAGCAGCCCCCTGGACAGGGGGCATAGCGGCAGTGGCTACACCTTC.